This TCR beta chain was sequenced during a study of Ad26.COV2.S vaccination and SARS-CoV-2 variants. For the study at large: Once or twice, 56 days apart, Ad26.COV2.S was delivered intramuscularly. Study-wide results and caveats: The placebo group had lower spike-specific TCR breadth than the vaccine recipients did. Across vaccine and placebo recipients, the breadth of non-spike TCRs was similar. In vaccinated individuals, spike-specific CD8+ and CD4+ T cell responses reportedly displayed substantial breadth.

Treatment reported: 15 to 20 received Ad26.COV2.S at low or high dose, single or two shots; a few received placebo; per-sample allocation not given. Collection of samples fell on day 63 after the first vaccine or placebo injection. From germline, CDR1 is KGHSH and CDR2 LQKENI. V was cut by 1 base and J by 1 base, with 10 bases left in between. This CDR3 has 15 residues. The protocol was immunoSEQ multiplex PCR, while the TCRdb copy is restricted to in-frame clones and leaves out a portion. The sample includes about 350,000 clones, more than 75% seen only once; the top ten take about 3%. Of note for this clone: Its antigen is undetermined.

Sequencing was performed on peripheral blood, taken in a trial of Ad26.COV2.S vaccine versus placebo. The receptor was isolated from a person aged 18-60 years who received the Ad26.COV2.S COVID-19 vaccine or a placebo. This chain joins TRBV18 and TRBJ1-1; possible D gene TRBD1, 5 bases. The chain's CDR3 is CASSPRDSSNTEAFF. CDR3 DNA sequence: TGTGCCAGCTCACCACGCGACAGCTCGAACACTGAAGCTTTCTTT.